The 21 T cell receptor beta chains listed next were all sequenced from one sample in a study of T cells in Graves' hyperthyroidism and ophthalmopathy. Authors of the study amplified TCR beta CDR3 regions from RNA transcripts. First-round RT-PCR of the TCR CDR3 relied on the HTBI primer set. TCRdb used MiXCR to reprocess the multiplex PCR reads, holding one entry per CDR3 protein. The sample has about 290,000 distinct CDR3 sequences, roughly 15% seen once; the top ten hold roughly 7.5%. Specimen: blood. The receptors come from a young woman with Graves' hyperthyroidism that later progressed to Graves' ophthalmopathy.

This clonotype has just one count. The CDR3 sequence is CASSGGLAVGELFF. The CDR3 DNA reads as TGTGCCAGCAGCGGGGGACTAGCGGTCGGGGAGCTGTTTTTT. The V call is TRBV5-4, the J call TRBJ2-2; 11 bases line up with TRBD2. The CDR3 extends over 14 amino acids. The germline gives CDR1 SGHNT, CDR2 YYREEE (reference sequence). Germline trimming cut 4 bases from V and 7 bases from J; bases unmatched to any gene: 3. Together with reference TRBV5-4 and TRBJ2-2, the CDR3 gives the full variable domain: ETGVTQSPTHLIKTRGQQVTLRCSSQSGHNTVSWYQQALGQGPQFIFQYYREEENGRGNFPPRFSGLQFPNYSSELNVNALELDDSALYLCASSGGLAVGELFFGEGSRLTVL.

This clonotype was counted many times. The V gene is TRBV30, the J gene TRBJ2-7; 9 nucleotides line up with TRBD2. Per germline, CDR1 GTSNPN and CDR2 SVGIG (reference sequence). CDR3 length: 15 residues. V shed 0 bases, J shed 3 bases, and the junction held 6 bases outside the gene matches. This chain's CDR3 is CAWSVRGRGGYEQYF. As DNA, the CDR3 is TGTGCCTGGAGTGTCCGCGGGAGGGGAGGCTACGAGCAGTACTTC.

This clonotype came up many times. V usage is TRBV10-3 and J usage is TRBJ2-1, with a weak D call TRBD2 (5 bases). Looked up from germline, CDR1 is ENHRY and CDR2 is SYGVKD. Trimming pared 0 bases from V and 5 bases from J, leaving 20 bases between. CDR3 length: 18 residues. As DNA, the CDR3 is TGTGCCATCAGTGAGTCAAGGATTAGTGGGAGCAGGAACAATGAGCAGTTCTTC. Translating gives CAISESRISGSRNNEQFF.

This clonotype was counted a few times. The rearrangement links TRBV18 to TRBJ2-2; D is unclear. Germline CDR1 reads KGHSH; CDR2 reads LQKENI. With 3 bases removed from V and 5 bases from J, the gap between germline ends came to 10 bases. CDR3 size: 14 residues. The CDR3 sequence: CASSPPSITGELFF. CDR3 nucleotides: TGTGCCAGCTCACCGCCCTCGATTACCGGGGAGCTGTTTTTT.

Ten or more counts support this clonotype. The chain employs TRBV7-9 and TRBJ2-1; D is uncertain. Germline CDR1 reads SEHNR; CDR2 reads FQNEAQ (reference sequence). Trimming shortened V by 1 base and J by 3 bases, and 10 bases separated the two germline ends. The CDR3 has 15 amino acids. The CDR3 here is CASSLVQQNYNEQFF. In DNA, the CDR3 is TGTGCCAGCAGCTTAGTCCAGCAGAACTACAATGAGCAGTTCTTC.

This clonotype occurred many times. CDR3 protein: CASSPIGGADSGYTF. DNA for the CDR3: TGTGCCAGCAGCCCCATCGGCGGAGCCGATAGTGGCTACACCTTC. The chain uses TRBV5-5 and TRBJ1-2; D is uncertain. Germline loops: CDR1 SGHKS, CDR2 YYEKEE (reference sequence). The CDR3 is 15 residues long. Trimming took off 4 bases at V and 7 bases at J, with 20 bases between the two ends.

Only a few counts were recorded for this clonotype. This sequence joins TRBV4-3 and TRBJ1-5; D remains ambiguous. The CDR3 loop spans 15 amino acids. Deletions cut 0 bases from V and 3 bases from J, with 9 bases between. Germline V gene data show CDR1 as LGHNA and CDR2 as YSLEER. The CDR3 nucleotides are TGCGCCAGCAGCCAAGATACGGGGAACAATCAGCCCCAGCATTTT. Translation: CASSQDTGNNQPQHF.

There are a few counts of this clonotype. The V gene is TRBV4-1, the J gene TRBJ2-1; D ambiguous. This CDR3 region has 16 residues. Germline V lookup: CDR1 MGHRA, CDR2 YSYEKL. V was cut by 2 bases and J by 8 bases, with 19 bases left in between. CDR3 sequence: CASSQQTATTVDEQFF. The CDR3 nucleotides are TGCGCCAGCAGCCAACAAACGGCCACCACGGTGGATGAGCAGTTCTTC.

The CDR3 loop reads CSGQSGTSPSGQFF. CDR3 sequence (DNA): TGCAGCGGCCAATCCGGGACTAGCCCCTCGGGGCAGTTCTTC. The chain is built from TRBV29-1 and TRBJ2-1; 9 bases fit TRBD2. V trimming: 7 bases; J trimming: 12 bases; junction bases outside the gene matches: 16. The CDR3 has 14 residues. Germline CDR1 and CDR2: SQVTM and ANQGSEA.

This clonotype was counted ten times or more. V usage is TRBV19 and J usage is TRBJ2-7; D not certain. This CDR3 region has 13 residues. The germline V gene encodes CDR1 LNHDA and CDR2 SQIVND (reference sequence). V lost 2 bases and J 0 bases, leaving 5 bases between the germline ends. Here the CDR3 reads CASSIRVSYEQYF. The CDR3 bases are TGTGCCAGTAGTATAAGGGTCTCCTACGAGCAGTACTTC. The full variable domain, its missing parts supplied by reference TRBV19 and TRBJ2-7, is DGGITQSPKYLFRKEGQNVTLSCEQNLNHDAMYWYRQDPGQGLRLIYYSQIVNDFQKGDIAEGYSVSREKKESFPLTVTSAQKNPTAFYLCASSIRVSYEQYFGPGTRLTVT.

At least ten counts were recorded for this clonotype. Here the CDR3 DNA reads TGTGCCAGCAGCTTAGGCGGGACAGGGCGGGAGCAGTTCTTC. It yields the protein CASSLGGTGREQFF. The V gene is TRBV7-9, the J gene TRBJ2-1, with TRBD1 matching over 9 bases. Trimming removed 1 base from V and 10 bases from J; junction bases left unmatched: 5. The CDR3 consists of 14 residues. Germline assignment: CDR1 SEHNR and CDR2 FQNEAQ (reference sequence).

This clonotype was seen ten or more times. The chain employs TRBV12-3 or TRBV12-4 and TRBJ1-1, with D unclear. Trimming removed 5 bases at V and 1 base at J, with 20 bases between. This CDR3 has 17 amino acids. Here the CDR3 DNA reads TGTGCCAGCAGTCTGCGAGGGCGAGGCGAAGGGAACACTGAAGCTTTCTTT. It encodes CASSLRGRGEGNTEAFF.

The gene calls are TRBV6-2 or TRBV6-3 and TRBJ2-3; D remains ambiguous. V was pared by 4 bases and J by 6 bases, with 8 bases between. Germline loops: CDR1 MNHEY, CDR2 SVGEGT. CDR3 length: 12 amino acids. CDR3 residues: CASSSFLDTQYF. CDR3 in DNA: TGTGCCAGCAGTTCGTTCCTGGATACGCAGTATTTT.

This clonotype occurred many times. The V call is TRBV7-2, the J call TRBJ2-7; 9 bases match TRBD2. The CDR3 sequence is 15 residues long. Germline-derived CDR1 and CDR2 are SGHTA and FQGNSA. The V and J ends lost 2 bases and 1 base, in that order; junction bases with no gene match: 3. Written as DNA, the CDR3 is TGTGCCAGCAGCTTAAAAAGCGGGAGGTCCTACGAGCAGTACTTC. This sequence encodes CASSLKSGRSYEQYF.

This clonotype was picked up many times. This chain links TRBV18 with TRBJ1-4; possibly TRBD1 for D (6 bases). This CDR3 is built from 14 residues. The V gene lost 6 bases and the J gene lost 8 bases, with 16 bases spanning the gap. Per germline, CDR1 KGHSH and CDR2 LQKENI. CDR3 region: CASSPGTRDEKLFF. The DNA for the CDR3 is TGTGCCAGCTCCCCCGGGACAAGGGACGAAAAACTGTTTTTT.

This clonotype was counted ten times or more. The V call is TRBV4-2, the J call TRBJ2-7, with D unresolved. In germline, CDR1 is LGHNA, CDR2 YNFKEQ. Between the trimmed V and J ends, which lost 1 base and 3 bases, there was a span of 13 bases. The CDR3 consists of 15 residues. The CDR3 region is CASSQGETPVYEQYF. For the CDR3, the DNA is TGTGCCAGCAGCCAAGGCGAGACTCCCGTCTACGAGCAGTACTTC.

This clonotype has at least ten counts. The CDR3 DNA reads as TGTGCCATCAGTGATATGTCGGCGTCACCCCTCCACTTT. Its translation is CAISDMSASPLHF. The chain employs TRBV10-3 and TRBJ1-6, with D hard to call. CDR3 length: 13 residues. V was cut by 3 bases and J by 10 bases, with 10 bases left in between. Germline V gene lookup returns CDR1 ENHRY and CDR2 SYGVKD.

This clonotype was observed at least ten times. The V call is TRBV6-1, the J call TRBJ2-1; the match to TRBD2 covers 10 bases. CDR3 size: 16 residues. Germline V gene lookup returns CDR1 MNHNS and CDR2 SASEGT. Germline trimming cut 4 bases from V and 5 bases from J; bases unmatched to any gene: 8. CDR3 loop: CASSAIGTSANNEQFF. In DNA, the CDR3 is TGTGCCAGCAGTGCGATCGGGACTAGCGCAAACAATGAGCAGTTCTTC.

A single count supports this clonotype. The chain employs TRBV7-9 and TRBJ2-7, with 8 bases that match TRBD2. This CDR3 has 15 residues. Germline V CDR1 and CDR2: SEHNR, FQNEAQ (reference sequence). The ends lost 4 bases at V and 4 bases at J; junction bases unmatched: 9. CDR3 sequence: CASSSFAGGAYEQYF. The CDR3 nucleotides read TGTGCCAGCAGCTCTTTCGCGGGAGGAGCATACGAGCAGTACTTC. The full variable domain, in which reference TRBV7-9 and TRBJ2-7 provide the parts outside the CDR3, is DTGVSQNPRHKITKRGQNVTFRCDPISEHNRLYWYRQTLGQGPEFLTYFQNEAQLEKSRLLSDRFSAERPKGSFSTLEIQRTEQGDSAMYLCASSSFAGGAYEQYFGPGTRLTVT.

This clonotype was seen at least ten times. The chain joins TRBV20-1 to TRBJ2-1, with a weak D call TRBD1 (6 bases). In germline, CDR1 is DFQATT, CDR2 SNEGSKA (reference sequence). V was shortened by 1 base and J by 9 bases, with 16 bases between the two germline ends. The CDR3 has 14 residues. DNA of the CDR3: TGCAGTGCTAGAGTTTCGTGGGGACATGCTGAGCAGTTCTTC. This codes for CSARVSWGHAEQFF.

This clonotype was detected ten times or more. The chain links TRBV7-8 to TRBJ1-2; the D is unclear. CDR3 length: 15 amino acids. V was pared by 5 bases and J by 1 base, with 14 bases between. Germline assignment: CDR1 SGHVS and CDR2 FQNEAQ. CDR3 amino acids: CASSPSGDFNYGYTF. In DNA, the CDR3 is TGTGCCAGCAGCCCTTCGGGAGATTTTAACTATGGCTACACCTTC.